One sample yielded the 6 T cell receptor beta chains listed below, sequenced in a study of shared clonotypes between healthy human individuals. The repertoire was sequenced with immunoSEQ multiplex PCR; TCRdb's copy has only in-frame clones and lacks some. The sample holds around 640,000 clones, about 95% seen once. Naive-designated CD8 cells lacked CD45RO, were positively enriched for CCR7, and omitted terminally differentiated effector memory CD45RA+ cells. The specimen sequenced was naive CD8+ T cells sorted from blood. These receptors originate from a woman in her 30s in good health.

The rearrangement links TRBV18 to TRBJ2-1; 11 nucleotides align to TRBD1. Germline lookup yields CDR1 KGHSH and CDR2 LQKENI. The CDR3 consists of 16 residues. V lost 3 bases, J lost 8 bases, and 9 bases stayed unmatched. The CDR3 spells CASSPTPGQGVYEQFF. CDR3 DNA sequence: TGTGCCAGCTCACCTACCCCGGGACAGGGGGTTTATGAGCAGTTCTTC.

The gene calls are TRBV7-8 and TRBJ2-1, with 9 bases lining up with TRBD2. Germline V gives CDR1 SGHVS, CDR2 FQNEAQ. V trimming: 6 bases; J trimming: 10 bases; junction bases outside the gene matches: 4. This CDR3 spans 12 amino acids. Written as DNA, the CDR3 is TGTGCCAGCAGAGGGACTAGCCTGGAGCAGTTCTTC. Amino acid sequence: CASRGTSLEQFF.

The rearrangement uses TRBV28 and TRBJ1-2; maybe TRBD1 (5 bases). V lost 5 bases and J 0 bases, leaving 10 bases between the germline ends. The CDR3 is 14 residues long. CDR1 and CDR2 from the germline V gene are MDHEN and SYDVKM. CDR3 in DNA: TGTGCCAGCAGTATAGACAGTTCTAACTATGGCTACACCTTC. Its translation is CASSIDSSNYGYTF.

In the case of this clone: This sample includes further DNA sequences coding for the same CDR3. The rearrangement uses TRBV7-9 and TRBJ1-1; D not certain. The germline V gene encodes CDR1 SEHNR and CDR2 FQNEAQ (reference sequence). CDR3 length: 13 residues. V shed 5 bases and J shed 1 base, with 8 bases lying between them. The CDR3 reads CASSPTENTEAFF. The CDR3 DNA sequence: TGTGCCAGCAGCCCAACTGAGAACACTGAAGCTTTCTTT.

The chain has TRBV7-6 and TRBJ2-5; no clear D. Per the germline V gene, CDR1 is SGHVS and CDR2 is FNYEAQ. The CDR3 has 15 amino acids. Between the trimmed V and J ends, which lost 3 bases and 1 base, there was a span of 12 bases. The chain's CDR3 is CASSFGWSTQETQYF. CDR3 DNA sequence: TGTGCCAGCAGCTTTGGCTGGAGTACCCAAGAGACCCAGTACTTC. The variable domain in full, completed from reference TRBV7-6 and TRBJ2-5, reads GAGVSQSPRYKVTKRGQDVALRCDPISGHVSLYWYRQALGQGPEFLTYFNYEAQQDKSGLPNDRFSAERPEGSISTLTIQRTEQRDSAMYRCASSFGWSTQETQYFGPGTRLLVL.

The CDR3 nucleotides read TGTGCCAGCAGTTCCCAAGCTTGGGGCAATCAGCCCCAGCATTTT. Protein product: CASSSQAWGNQPQHF. V gene TRBV7-9 combines with J gene TRBJ1-5; D is unresolved. V dropped 6 bases and J dropped 2 bases, with 14 bases sitting between them. CDR1 and CDR2 (germline): SEHNR, FQNEAQ (reference sequence). The CDR3 consists of 15 residues.